The 5 T cell receptor beta chains listed next were all sequenced from one sample in a study of response to subunit inactivated influenza vaccine. A single record per CDR3 protein comes from TCRdb applying MiXCR to the RT-PCR reads. This sample has more than 200,000 distinct CDR3 sequences, with 12% found just once. The material was non-naive T cells sorted from PBMCs, obtained 14 to 15 days before vaccination. Receptors originate from a man aged 50 to 59 who received an inactivated influenza vaccine.

This clonotype was found a few times. In DNA, the CDR3 is TGTGCCAGCAGCTTAGCAGGGAACGCCTATGGCTACACCTTC. It translates to CASSLAGNAYGYTF. V usage is TRBV7-2 and J usage is TRBJ1-2; D unresolved. The V and J ends lost 0 bases and 4 bases respectively, with 9 bases between them. The germline CDR1 and CDR2 sequences are SGHTA and FQGNSA. The CDR3 has 14 amino acids.

The CDR3 loop reads CASSSKAGGPETQYF. For the CDR3, the DNA is TGTGCCAGCAGTTCTAAAGCGGGGGGGCCAGAGACCCAGTACTTC. This rearrangement joins TRBV6-5 to TRBJ2-5, with 10 bases aligning to TRBD2. Germline values: CDR1 MNHEY, CDR2 SVGAGI. J lost 4 bases, V lost 4 bases, and 6 bases had no gene match. The CDR3 covers 15 residues.

V is TRBV5-1 and J is TRBJ2-4; weak D call: TRBD2 (6 bases). Germline loops: CDR1 SGHRS, CDR2 YFSETQ. The length of the CDR3 is 13 residues. Trimming cost V 1 base and J 15 bases, with 17 bases left between them. In DNA form, the CDR3 reads TGCGCCAGCAGCTTGTGGGCGGGAACTGTTCCGTACTTC. Its translation: CASSLWAGTVPYF.

The chain links TRBV9 to TRBJ1-2; 9 bases match TRBD1. V lost 7 bases and J lost 3; bases outside the gene matches: 13. Germline CDR1 and CDR2: SGDLS and YYNGEE. The CDR3 loop spans 16 amino acids. CDR3 residues: CASFSYTGGADYGYTF. CDR3 nucleotide sequence: TGTGCCAGCTTTTCATATACAGGGGGCGCTGACTATGGCTACACCTTC.

This clonotype was counted a few times. CDR3 sequence reads: CASSYGAGTGNNEQFF. The CDR3, as DNA: TGTGCCAGCAGTTACGGGGCCGGGACAGGTAACAATGAGCAGTTCTTC. The rearrangement uses TRBV6-5 and TRBJ2-1; 8 bases line up with TRBD1. The CDR3 covers 16 residues. CDR1 MNHEY and CDR2 SVGAGI come from the germline V gene. After removal of 2 bases from V and 5 bases from J, the junction contained 8 bases not matched to a gene.